These 24 T cell receptor beta chains came from one sample sequenced in a study of cytomegalovirus exposure and HLA in healthy donors. Some clones are missing from TCRdb's copy, which holds only in-frame ones; the method was immunoSEQ multiplex PCR. The table shows about 56,000 clones, with 93% occurring only once. The sequencing input was PBMCs. The receptors shown here come from a woman between 18 and 29 years old in good health and CMV-seropositive.

This clone showed up just once. V and J are TRBV5-1 and TRBJ1-1; no clear D gene. There are 14 residues in the CDR3. Trimming took off 4 bases at V and 6 bases at J, with 16 bases between the two ends. Germline CDR1 is SGHRS and CDR2 is YFSETQ. CDR3 nucleotide sequence: TGCGCCAGCAGCCTGGGCGGCCCGGCGGCTGAAGCTTTCTTT. This codes for CASSLGGPAAEAFF.

The V call is TRBV7-2, the J call TRBJ1-5, with TRBD1 matching 9 bases. CDR3 length equals 18 residues. V dropped 5 bases and J dropped 0; count of bases not matched to a gene: 11. Germline V gene sequence: CDR1 SGHTA, CDR2 FQGNSA. CDR3 residues: CASSQATGGVNSNQPQHF. The CDR3 bases are TGTGCCAGCAGCCAGGCTACAGGGGGCGTGAATAGCAATCAGCCCCAGCATTTT.

The chain links TRBV19 to TRBJ1-4; 7 positions match TRBD1. Germline trimming cut 1 base from V and 4 bases from J; bases unmatched to any gene: 3. Germline loops: CDR1 LNHDA, CDR2 SQIVND (reference sequence). The CDR3 totals 15 residues. CDR3 nucleotide sequence: TGTGCCAGTAGTATAGCCGGACAGGTTAATGAAAAACTGTTTTTT. This sequence encodes CASSIAGQVNEKLFF. The full variable domain, rest sourced from reference TRBV19 and TRBJ1-4, is DGGITQSPKYLFRKEGQNVTLSCEQNLNHDAMYWYRQDPGQGLRLIYYSQIVNDFQKGDIAEGYSVSREKKESFPLTVTSAQKNPTAFYLCASSIAGQVNEKLFFGSGTQLSVL.

The chain is built from TRBV9 and TRBJ2-5; D remains ambiguous. There are 14 residues in the CDR3. The V gene's germline CDR1 is SGDLS and CDR2 YYNGEE. Trimming stripped 0 bases from V and 0 bases from J, with 6 bases between. CDR3 amino acids: CASSVGQNQETQYF. The CDR3 DNA follows: TGTGCCAGCAGCGTAGGGCAAAACCAAGAGACCCAGTACTTC. Full variable domain (outside the CDR3, taken from reference TRBV9 and TRBJ2-5): DSGVTQTPKHLITATGQRVTLRCSPRSGDLSVYWYQQSLDQGLQFLIQYYNGEERAKGNILERFSAQQFPDLHSELNLSSLELGDSALYFCASSVGQNQETQYFGPGTRLLVL.

The J gene is TRBJ1-6, the V gene TRBV5-1, with D hard to call. The CDR3 loop spans 13 amino acids. V shed 4 bases and J shed 8 bases, with 10 bases lying between them. The germline V gene has CDR1 SGHRS and CDR2 YFSETQ. The CDR3 DNA sequence: TGCGCCAGCAGCAGGAGGGAAGATTCACCCCTCCACTTT. This sequence encodes CASSRREDSPLHF.

The V gene is TRBV7-9, the J gene TRBJ2-1, with 9 bases lining up with TRBD2. The CDR3 is 14 amino acids. The V segment lost 5 bases and the J segment 9 bases; nucleotides outside the gene matches: 8. Germline V CDR1 and CDR2: SEHNR, FQNEAQ (reference sequence). In DNA, the CDR3 is TGTGCCAGCAGCGGGGCGGGGGGGCAGGTTGAGCAGTTCTTC. The encoded protein is CASSGAGGQVEQFF.

The chain joins TRBV30 to TRBJ1-1, with a weak D call TRBD1 (6 bases). Germline lookup yields CDR1 GTSNPN and CDR2 SVGIG (reference sequence). V lost 5 bases and J lost 2, with 12 bases in between. The CDR3 is made up of 13 amino acids. Here the CDR3 reads CAWGNRANTEAFF. The CDR3 DNA sequence: TGTGCCTGGGGGAACAGGGCAAACACTGAAGCTTTCTTT.

The chain couples TRBV6-5 to TRBJ2-4; no reliable D call. The CDR3 sequence is 11 residues long. CDR1 is MNHEY, CDR2 SVGAGI, per germline. Trimming stripped 2 bases from V and 8 bases from J, with 4 bases between. The DNA for the CDR3 is TGTGCCAGCAGTTACGGAGACATTCAGTACTTC. It yields the protein CASSYGDIQYF.

In this sample, this clone turned up once. This chain links TRBV13 with TRBJ2-5; D is possibly TRBD1 (6 bases). Trimming took off 5 bases at V and 6 bases at J, with 13 bases between the two ends. Germline V gene data show CDR1 as PRHDT and CDR2 as FYEKMQ (reference sequence). The length of the CDR3 is 13 residues. The CDR3 protein is CASSQNQGKTQYF. In DNA form, the CDR3 reads TGTGCCAGCAGCCAGAACCAGGGGAAGACCCAGTACTTC.

The chain recombines TRBV27 with TRBJ2-5; weak D call: TRBD1 (6 bases). CDR3 length: 13 amino acids. The V gene's germline CDR1 is MNHEY and CDR2 SMNVEV (reference sequence). V was cut by 6 bases and J by 5 bases, with 13 bases left in between. CDR3 DNA: TGTGCCAGCAGCTACAGGGAAGGGGAGACCCAGTACTTC. This gives the protein CASSYREGETQYF.

This clone was observed a single time. The chain employs TRBV7-2 and TRBJ1-5, with 10 bases lining up with TRBD1. Germline CDR1 reads SGHTA; CDR2 reads FQGNSA. Trimming took 5 bases from V and 7 from J; bases not matched to a gene: 5. CDR3 length: 14 residues. CDR3 DNA: TGTGCCAGCAGCCCGGACAGGGGGGGACAGCCCCAGCATTTT. This gives the protein CASSPDRGGQPQHF.

The chain employs TRBV13 and TRBJ2-2; TRBD2 matches at 10 bases. Germline lookup yields CDR1 PRHDT and CDR2 FYEKMQ (reference sequence). The CDR3 totals 17 residues. V shed 5 bases and J 5 bases; nucleotides not matched to a gene: 11. CDR3 DNA: TGTGCCAGCAGCCGACGGCTAGCGGGGGCGCTAACCGGGGAGCTGTTTTTT. Residues: CASSRRLAGALTGELFF.

The chain recombines TRBV7-9 with TRBJ1-1, with TRBD1 as a possible D gene (5 bases). The CDR3 has 16 residues. Trimming took off 3 bases at V and 5 bases at J, with 19 bases between the two ends. Germline CDR1 and CDR2: SEHNR and FQNEAQ (reference sequence). CDR3 sequence (DNA): TGTGCCAGCAGCTTCTCGCGGGGTACGGGGGGAACTGAAGCTTTCTTT. Residues: CASSFSRGTGGTEAFF.

The CDR3 is CASSSRPSPQSTFYEQYF. The CDR3 region has the DNA TGTGCCAGCAGCTCAAGGCCTTCCCCACAGTCGACCTTCTACGAGCAGTACTTC. J is TRBJ2-7 and V is TRBV7-8; no reliable D call. The CDR3 covers 18 residues. The germline V gene has CDR1 SGHVS and CDR2 FQNEAQ. V lost 4 bases to trimming and J lost 3 bases, with 25 bases between them.

The chain uses TRBV29-1 and TRBJ1-2, with 11 bases that match TRBD1. CDR1 and CDR2 from the germline V gene are SQVTM and ANQGSEA. The length of the CDR3 is 13 residues. Trimming cost V 6 bases and J 6 bases; bases outside gene matches: 6. The CDR3 reads CSVSDRGPNGYTF. The CDR3 nucleotides read TGCAGCGTGTCGGACAGGGGGCCTAATGGCTACACCTTC.

This sequence joins TRBV27 and TRBJ2-1, with 8 bases that match TRBD2. The germline gives CDR1 MNHEY, CDR2 SMNVEV (reference sequence). Losses at the gene ends were 4 bases for V and 4 bases for J; bases not matched to a gene: 12. The CDR3 is made up of 17 amino acids. Here the CDR3 reads CASSSSLWGGGYNEQFF. The CDR3 DNA reads as TGTGCCAGCAGTTCCTCGTTATGGGGCGGGGGGTACAATGAGCAGTTCTTC.

The chain joins TRBV14 to TRBJ2-2; 7 positions agree with TRBD2. This CDR3 spans 16 amino acids. The J segment lost 2 bases and the V segment lost 4 bases, leaving 7 bases of the junction unmatched. From germline, CDR1 is SGHDN and CDR2 FVKESK. CDR3 DNA sequence: TGTGCCAGCAGCCGGGATCCGGGACTAAACACCGGGGAGCTGTTTTTT. Its translation is CASSRDPGLNTGELFF.

The rearrangement joins TRBV10-3 to TRBJ2-1; TRBD2 aligns across 7 bases. CDR1 ENHRY and CDR2 SYGVKD come from the germline V gene. J lost 6 bases, V lost 7 bases, and 9 bases had no gene match. This CDR3 spans 14 amino acids. The DNA of the CDR3 is TGTGCCATCACGGCGGGACTACCAACCAATGAGCAGTTCTTC. Translating it yields CAITAGLPTNEQFF.

The CDR3 DNA reads TGTGCCAGCAGCCCCCGGGCCGCGGGAATGTACGAGCAGTACTTC. Translating it yields CASSPRAAGMYEQYF. This chain links TRBV7-9 with TRBJ2-7, with TRBD2 as a possible D gene (6 bases). This CDR3 contains 15 residues. CDR1 is SEHNR, CDR2 FQNEAQ, per germline (reference sequence). V was pared by 5 bases and J by 4 bases, with 18 bases between.

V is TRBV7-9 and J is TRBJ2-7; TRBD1 matches 7 bases. Looked up from germline, CDR1 is SEHNR and CDR2 is FQNEAQ (reference sequence). CDR3 length: 13 amino acids. The junction had 3 bases not matched to a gene; V was cut back by 6 bases and J by 1 base. In DNA, the CDR3 is TGTGCCAGCAGTACAGGGGTGTCCTACGAGCAGTACTTC. Amino acids: CASSTGVSYEQYF.

The rearrangement joins TRBV2 to TRBJ1-2, with 9 bases that match TRBD1. CDR1 and CDR2 (germline): SNHLY, FYNNEI. The CDR3 runs 14 residues. The ends lost 5 bases at V and 3 bases at J; junction bases unmatched: 4. The CDR3 nucleotides read TGTGCCAGCAGTTTGACAGGGGGAGACTATGGCTACACCTTC. Its translation: CASSLTGGDYGYTF.

The rearrangement uses TRBV7-2 and TRBJ1-2; the D gene is possibly TRBD1 (5 bases). V was trimmed by 7 bases and J by 4 bases, leaving 13 bases between them. The germline gives CDR1 SGHTA, CDR2 FQGNSA. The CDR3 extends over 13 amino acids. DNA of the CDR3: TGTGCCAGCACTCCGGGGGGTACCTATGGCTACACCTTC. Translation gives CASTPGGTYGYTF.

The V call is TRBV7-2, the J call TRBJ2-4, with 8 bases aligning to TRBD2. There are 16 residues in the CDR3. Germline CDR1 reads SGHTA; CDR2 reads FQGNSA. V dropped 1 base and J dropped 1; count of bases not matched to a gene: 3. The CDR3 DNA is TGTGCCAGCAGCTTAGTTTTAGCGGGGGCCAAAAACATTCAGTACTTC. Encoded protein: CASSLVLAGAKNIQYF. The whole variable domain, remainder taken from reference TRBV7-2 and TRBJ2-4, is GAGVSQSPSNKVTEKGKDVELRCDPISGHTALYWYRQSLGQGLEFLIYFQGNSAPDKSGLPSDRFSAERTGGSVSTLTIQRTQQEDSAVYLCASSLVLAGAKNIQYFGAGTRLSVL.

J is TRBJ1-1 and V is TRBV6-6; D is undetermined. CDR3 length: 15 residues. Germline V gives CDR1 MNHNY, CDR2 SVGAGI (reference sequence). V lost 5 bases and J 5 bases, leaving 18 bases between the germline ends. The DNA for the CDR3 is TGTGCCAGCAGTGACTACGACGGTTGGGAGACTGAAGCTTTCTTT. Protein: CASSDYDGWETEAFF.